These T cell receptor beta chains were read from a single sample in a study of type 1 regulatory T cells. Their antigens are not known. From the reads, TCRdb called clonotypes with MiXCR, one entry per CDR3 protein. This sample has about 74,000 distinct CDR3 sequences, with 63% found just once. Sample: cultured T cells, either the whole culture or a sorted T cell fraction (not recorded which). These receptors all stem from a human donor in good health. CDR3s include the opening cysteine and the closing phenylalanine or tryptophan. A D gene is named only where the DNA matches it firmly. Clone size is shown for a subset of rows, as once, few, many or a class of expanded clone.

cdr3_length | j_call | clone_size | d_call | v_call | cdr3_nt | cdr3_aa
14 | TRBJ2-7 | few | . | TRBV27 | TGTGCCAGCAGTGGACTCGATAGCTCCTACGAGCAGTACTTC | CASSGLDSSYEQYF
13 | TRBJ2-5 | . | . | TRBV20-1 | TGCAGTGCTGTAAGGGGGTCAGGGGAGACCCAGTACTTC | CSAVRGSGETQYF
14 | TRBJ1-5 | few | . | TRBV30 | TGTGCCTGGAGTCACCAGGGAGGGAATCAGCCCCAGCATTTT | CAWSHQGGNQPQHF
14 | TRBJ2-5 | . | . | TRBV4-1 | TGCGCCAGCAGCCAAGAATGGGGGAAAGAGACCCAGTACTTC | CASSQEWGKETQYF
15 | TRBJ2-7 | . | . | TRBV14 | TGTGCCAGCAGCCCCAGCTGGAAGGGGGGCAGGGAGCAGTACTTC | CASSPSWKGGREQYF
14 | TRBJ1-2 | . | . | TRBV4-3 | TGCGCCGGCAGCGGCTCCCTACTAAACTATGGCTACACCTTC | CAGSGSLLNYGYTF
14 | TRBJ2-6 | . | . | TRBV20-1 | TGCAGTGCTAGAGATATCGCTGGGGCCAACGTCCTGACTTTC | CSARDIAGANVLTF
13 | TRBJ2-3 | few | . | TRBV7-9 | TGTGCCAGCAGCTTAGGGTCCACAGATACGCAGTATTTT | CASSLGSTDTQYF
15 | TRBJ2-1 | few | TRBD2 | TRBV27 | TGTGCCAGCAGTTTTAAGACTAGCGCGGTCAATGAGCAGTTCTTC | CASSFKTSAVNEQFF
11 | TRBJ2-7 | . | . | TRBV2 | TGTGCCAGCCGACAGAACTACGAGCAGTACTTC | CASRQNYEQYF
17 | TRBJ2-2 | . | . | TRBV7-9 | TGTGCCAGCAGCCAAACGACCGGGACCCTCGGTCCCCGGGAGCTGTTTTTT | CASSQTTGTLGPRELFF
16 | TRBJ2-3 | few | TRBD1 | TRBV28 | TGTGCCAGCAGTCAACAGGGGGCCCCTAGCACAGATACGCAGTATTTT | CASSQQGAPSTDTQYF
15 | TRBJ1-2 | . | . | TRBV11-2 | TGTGCCAGCAGCTTAAGTCCTTGGTCCGGCGATGGCTACACCTTC | CASSLSPWSGDGYTF
13 | TRBJ2-4 | . | . | TRBV3-1 | TGTGCCAGCAGCCCAGATCGGGGACGGATTCAGTACTTC | CASSPDRGRIQYF
16 | TRBJ2-4 | . | . | TRBV6-2/TRBV6-3 | TGTGCCAGCAGTAGGAATACGGGGGGCGCGAGGGACATTCAGTACTTC | CASSRNTGGARDIQYF
14 | TRBJ2-7 | . | . | TRBV20-1 | TGCAGTGCTAGCGAGATAACAGGGATTCCTGGGCAGTACTTC | CSASEITGIPGQYF
15 | TRBJ1-1 | . | TRBD1 | TRBV20-1 | TGCAGTGCTAAGGACAGGAGTATCATGAACACTGAAGCTTTCTTT | CSAKDRSIMNTEAFF
13 | TRBJ2-7 | few | TRBD2 | TRBV19 | TGTGCCAGTAGCGGGACTATTCGGTACGAGCAGTACTTC | CASSGTIRYEQYF